The source of this T cell receptor beta chain is a study of blood T cells in healthy people across ages. PCR was performed a second time for about 7 to 11 cycles using a sample-barcoded 5' primer and a J-beta primer mix. TCRdb re-analysed the 5' RACE reads in MiXCR, keeping a single row per CDR3 protein. The sample consists of under 2 million distinct CDR3 sequences, about 31% of them appearing once. This clonotype was detected ten times or more. The germline CDR1 and CDR2 sequences are SQVTM and ANQGSEA. The CDR3 consists of 12 residues. The V end was cut by 7 bases, the J end by 4 bases, with 13 bases between.

The specimen sequenced was blood. This sequence originates from a woman aged 25-40 years in good health. The chain recombines TRBV29-1 with TRBJ1-2, with D tentatively TRBD1 (6 bases). The CDR3 here is CSAMTGPYGYTF. CDR3 in DNA: TGCAGCGCCATGACAGGCCCCTATGGCTACACCTTC.